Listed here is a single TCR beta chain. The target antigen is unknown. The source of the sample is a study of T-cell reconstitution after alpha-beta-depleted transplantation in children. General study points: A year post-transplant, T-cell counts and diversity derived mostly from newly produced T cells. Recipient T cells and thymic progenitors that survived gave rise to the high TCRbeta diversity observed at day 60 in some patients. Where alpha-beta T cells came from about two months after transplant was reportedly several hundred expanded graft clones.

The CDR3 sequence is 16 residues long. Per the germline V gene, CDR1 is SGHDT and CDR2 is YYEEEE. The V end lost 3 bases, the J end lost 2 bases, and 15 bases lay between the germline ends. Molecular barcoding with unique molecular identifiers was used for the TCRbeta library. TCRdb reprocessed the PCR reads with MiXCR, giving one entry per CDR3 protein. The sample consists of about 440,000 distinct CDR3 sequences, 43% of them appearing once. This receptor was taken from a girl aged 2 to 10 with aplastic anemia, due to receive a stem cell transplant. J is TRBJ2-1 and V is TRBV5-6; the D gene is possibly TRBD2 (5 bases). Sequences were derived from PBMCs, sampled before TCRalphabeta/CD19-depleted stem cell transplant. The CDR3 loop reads CASSSMEAGAYNEQFF. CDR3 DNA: TGTGCCAGCAGCTCCATGGAGGCAGGCGCCTACAATGAGCAGTTCTTC.